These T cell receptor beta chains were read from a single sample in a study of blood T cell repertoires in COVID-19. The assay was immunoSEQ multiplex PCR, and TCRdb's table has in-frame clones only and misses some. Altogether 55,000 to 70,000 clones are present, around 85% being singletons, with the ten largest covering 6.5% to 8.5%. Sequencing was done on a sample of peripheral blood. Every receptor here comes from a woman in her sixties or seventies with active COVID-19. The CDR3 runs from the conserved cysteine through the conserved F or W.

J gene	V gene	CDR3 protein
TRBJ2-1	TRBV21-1	CASSRGTRGFGIGLHNEQFF
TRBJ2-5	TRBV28	CASSLGGSQETQYF
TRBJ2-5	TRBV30	CAWSRGQTQETQYF
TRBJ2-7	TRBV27	CASARGGQGYYEQYF
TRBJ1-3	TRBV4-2	CASSQDWRESGNTIYF
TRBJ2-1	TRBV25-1	CASSGRTRDIHNEQFF
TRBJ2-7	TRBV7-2	CASSLGAGGEYEQYF
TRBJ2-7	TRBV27	CASSRTGGTYYEQYF
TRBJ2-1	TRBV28	CASSFLSGSLYNEQFF
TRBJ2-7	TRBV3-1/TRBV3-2	CASSQDIVSRWQYF
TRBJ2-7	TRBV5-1	CASSFGGASGGNYEQYF
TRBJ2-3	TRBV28	CASSLGPGTSGTDTQYF
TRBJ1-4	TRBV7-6	CASSLGAKLNEKLFF
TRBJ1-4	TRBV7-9	CASRGQGREKLFF
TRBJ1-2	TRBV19	CASGTGDNYGYTF
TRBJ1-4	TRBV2	CASIPGRSNEKLFF
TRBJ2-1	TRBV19	CASSADYRYNEQFF
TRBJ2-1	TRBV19	CASSSTSGTRNEQFF
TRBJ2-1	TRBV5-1	CASSEGVGEQFF
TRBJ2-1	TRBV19	CASSPLGRSYNEQFF
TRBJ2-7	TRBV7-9	CASSGQGAYEQYF
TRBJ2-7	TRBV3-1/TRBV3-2	CASSSSGYSYEQYF
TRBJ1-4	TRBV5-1	CASSPGSVAEKLFF
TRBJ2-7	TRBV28	CASSPGGIISYEQYF
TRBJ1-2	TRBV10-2	CASRLGGANYGYTF
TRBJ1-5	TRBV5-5	CASSLSGGNQPQHF
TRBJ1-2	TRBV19	CASSNRGNYGYTF
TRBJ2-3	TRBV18	CASSPGQGRGTDTQYF
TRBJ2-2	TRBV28	CASSSSSGRAFGELFF
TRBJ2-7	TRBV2	CASSDRVWTAYEQYF
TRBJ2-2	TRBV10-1	CASSESDWGTGNTGELFF
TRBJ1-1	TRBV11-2	CASSFFAGGTEAFF
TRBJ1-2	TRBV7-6	CASSPDRAHYGYTF
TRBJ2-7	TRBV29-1	CSVVSGLSSYEQYF
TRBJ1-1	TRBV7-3	CASSLRSLNTEAFF
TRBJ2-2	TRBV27	CASRGGAKGSTGELFF
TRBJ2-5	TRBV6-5	CASSSTSGGQETQYF
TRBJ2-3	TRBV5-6	CASSYRTGHRGDTQYF
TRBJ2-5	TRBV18	CASSPVGTGLGETQYF
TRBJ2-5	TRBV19	CATRGLGETQYF
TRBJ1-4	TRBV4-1	CASSQEDRGGEKLFF
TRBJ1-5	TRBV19	CASSMNAGPNQPQHF
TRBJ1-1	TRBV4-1	CASSQGQGMENTEAFF
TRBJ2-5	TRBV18	CASSRTTEIQETQYF
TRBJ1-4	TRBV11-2	CASSLNQGGGATNEKLFF
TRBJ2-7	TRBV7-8	CASSLVLRQGSYEQYF